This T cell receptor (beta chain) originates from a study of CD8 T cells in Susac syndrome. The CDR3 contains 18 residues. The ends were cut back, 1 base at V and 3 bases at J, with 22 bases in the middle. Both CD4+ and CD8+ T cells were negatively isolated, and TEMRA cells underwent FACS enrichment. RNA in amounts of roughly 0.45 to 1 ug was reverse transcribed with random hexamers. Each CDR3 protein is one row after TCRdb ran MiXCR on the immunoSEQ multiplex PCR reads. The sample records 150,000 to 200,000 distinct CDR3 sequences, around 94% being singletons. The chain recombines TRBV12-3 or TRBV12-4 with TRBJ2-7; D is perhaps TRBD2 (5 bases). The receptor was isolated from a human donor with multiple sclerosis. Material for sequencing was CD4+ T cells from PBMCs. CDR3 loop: CASSLVIAPYRRSYEQYF. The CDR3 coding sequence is TGTGCCAGCAGTTTAGTAATAGCGCCGTACCGGAGAAGCTACGAGCAGTACTTC.